This T cell receptor (beta chain) was documented in a study of blood T cell repertoires in COVID-19. This CDR3 spans 12 amino acids. Per germline, CDR1 WNHNN and CDR2 SYGVQD (reference sequence). Trimming took 3 bases from V and 8 from J, leaving 8 bases between them. Generated by immunoSEQ multiplex PCR, the TCRdb table keeps only in-frame clones and is missing some. This sample has around 110,000 clones, with 76% found just once. This clone was detected only a few times. The chain employs TRBV10-1 and TRBJ2-1; TRBD2 is a possible D gene (6 bases). This clonotype originated in an elderly man with COVID-19, enrolled during active disease. Material for sequencing was peripheral blood. DNA of the CDR3: TGCGCCAGCAGTGACTCTAGCGATGAGCAGTTCTTC. Translation: CASSDSSDEQFF.